Below are 8 T cell receptor beta chains sequenced from a single sample in a study of cytomegalovirus exposure and HLA in healthy donors. In the PCR, 60 Vbeta and 13 Jbeta primers were used. Sequencing was performed with immunoSEQ multiplex PCR; in TCRdb, only in-frame clones are kept and a portion is missing. The table includes 150,000 to 200,000 clones, 75% to 85% detected once. The specimen was PBMCs. Every receptor here comes from a woman aged 50 to 60 in good health and CMV-seronegative.

The gene calls are TRBV5-5 and TRBJ2-7; the match to TRBD1 covers 7 bases. CDR3 length: 14 amino acids. Per germline, CDR1 SGHKS and CDR2 YYEKEE (reference sequence). Trimming at V came to 4 bases and at J to 0 bases, leaving 4 bases not matched to a gene. The DNA for the CDR3 is TGTGCCAGCAGCCTTGGGACAGCCTCCTACGAGCAGTACTTC. Its protein is CASSLGTASYEQYF.

This chain links TRBV18 with TRBJ2-1; TRBD2 aligns across 12 bases. The V segment lost 3 bases and the J segment 3 bases; nucleotides outside the gene matches: 3. CDR3 length: 16 amino acids. Germline values: CDR1 KGHSH, CDR2 LQKENI. DNA of the CDR3: TGTGCCAGCTCACCCCCGGGACTAGCGGGCTACAATGAGCAGTTCTTC. Protein: CASSPPGLAGYNEQFF.

The chain carries TRBV6-5 and TRBJ2-5; D is perhaps TRBD1 (6 bases). V lost 0 bases, J lost 5 bases, and 13 bases lay in between. CDR3 length: 15 residues. Germline-derived CDR1 and CDR2 are MNHEY and SVGAGI. As DNA, the CDR3 is TGTGCCAGCAGTTACTCGGGGTCTAGGGGGGAGACCCAGTACTTC. It specifies CASSYSGSRGETQYF.

The J gene is TRBJ1-2, the V gene TRBV19; TRBD1 matches at 9 bases. V was pared by 5 bases and J by 8 bases, with 12 bases of the junction left unmatched. The CDR3 is 15 residues long. CDR1 is LNHDA and CDR2 is SQIVND in the germline V gene (reference sequence). The CDR3 protein is CASSFPGQGFGGYTF. CDR3 coding DNA: TGTGCCAGTAGTTTTCCGGGACAGGGTTTTGGAGGCTACACCTTC.

This clone has only a few counts. The V call is TRBV27, the J call TRBJ2-7; TRBD1 matches at 8 bases. The CDR3 has 16 residues. Germline V gene sequence: CDR1 MNHEY, CDR2 SMNVEV (reference sequence). Trimming took 5 bases from V and 2 from J; bases not matched to a gene: 11. The CDR3: CASSQTPGTGPYEQYF. The CDR3 DNA sequence: TGTGCCAGCAGTCAAACCCCAGGGACAGGTCCCTACGAGCAGTACTTC.

This clone was seen once. J is TRBJ1-1 and V is TRBV27, with TRBD1 matching 7 bases. V lost 2 bases to trimming and J lost 5 bases; unmatched junction nucleotides: 5. Germline V gene sequence: CDR1 MNHEY, CDR2 SMNVEV (reference sequence). The CDR3 totals 14 residues. The CDR3 spells CASSLQGGRTEAFF. CDR3 in DNA: TGTGCCAGCAGTTTACAGGGGGGAAGGACTGAAGCTTTCTTT.

In its sample, this clone ranks as medium-sized. The V and J genes are TRBV28 and TRBJ2-1; 7 bases are shared with TRBD2. This CDR3 comprises 13 residues. Germline lookup yields CDR1 MDHEN and CDR2 SYDVKM. Trimming at V came to 6 bases and at J to 7 bases, leaving 6 bases not matched to a gene. In DNA form, the CDR3 reads TGTGCCAGCAGCCCCGGACTAGATAATGAGCAGTTCTTC. Protein: CASSPGLDNEQFF.

The chain combines TRBV6-4 with TRBJ2-2; no reliable D call. In germline, CDR1 is MRHNA, CDR2 SNTAGT. The CDR3 has 13 residues. Trimming took off 4 bases at V and 6 bases at J, with 9 bases between the two ends. The CDR3: CASSATPAGELFF. In nucleotides, the CDR3 is TGTGCCAGCAGTGCGACTCCTGCCGGGGAGCTGTTTTTT.